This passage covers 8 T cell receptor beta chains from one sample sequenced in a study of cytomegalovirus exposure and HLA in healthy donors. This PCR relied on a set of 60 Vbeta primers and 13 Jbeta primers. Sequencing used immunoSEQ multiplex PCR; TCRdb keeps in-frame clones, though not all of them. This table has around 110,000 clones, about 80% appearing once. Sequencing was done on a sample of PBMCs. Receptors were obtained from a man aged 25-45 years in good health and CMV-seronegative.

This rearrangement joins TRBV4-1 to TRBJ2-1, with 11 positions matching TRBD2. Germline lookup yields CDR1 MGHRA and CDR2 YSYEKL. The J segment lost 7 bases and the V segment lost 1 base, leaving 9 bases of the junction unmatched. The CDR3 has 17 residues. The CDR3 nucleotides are TGCGCCAGCAGCCAAGCTAGCGGGGGGCCCATGACAAATGAGCAGTTCTTC. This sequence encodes CASSQASGGPMTNEQFF.

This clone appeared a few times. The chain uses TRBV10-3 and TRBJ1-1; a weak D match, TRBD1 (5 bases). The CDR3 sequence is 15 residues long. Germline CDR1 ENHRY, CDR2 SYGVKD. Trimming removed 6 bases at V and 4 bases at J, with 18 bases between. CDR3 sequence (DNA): TGTGCCATCAGCGTCGGATCCACCGGGGGCACTGAAGCTTTCTTT. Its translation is CAISVGSTGGTEAFF.

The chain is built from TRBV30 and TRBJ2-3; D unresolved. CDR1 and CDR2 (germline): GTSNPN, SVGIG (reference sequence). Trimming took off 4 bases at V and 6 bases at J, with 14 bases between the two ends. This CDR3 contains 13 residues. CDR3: CAWNLADGDTQYF. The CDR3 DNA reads TGTGCCTGGAATCTGGCCGACGGGGATACGCAGTATTTT.

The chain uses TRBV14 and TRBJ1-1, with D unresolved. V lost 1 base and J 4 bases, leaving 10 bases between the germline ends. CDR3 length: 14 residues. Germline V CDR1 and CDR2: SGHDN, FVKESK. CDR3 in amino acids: CASSQAGTVTEAFF. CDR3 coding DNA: TGTGCCAGCAGCCAAGCGGGAACCGTCACTGAAGCTTTCTTT. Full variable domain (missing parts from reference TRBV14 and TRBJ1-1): EAGVTQFPSHSVIEKGQTVTLRCDPISGHDNLYWYRRVMGKEIKFLLHFVKESKQDESGMPNNRFLAERTGGTYSTLKVQPAELEDSGVYFCASSQAGTVTEAFFGQGTRLTVV.

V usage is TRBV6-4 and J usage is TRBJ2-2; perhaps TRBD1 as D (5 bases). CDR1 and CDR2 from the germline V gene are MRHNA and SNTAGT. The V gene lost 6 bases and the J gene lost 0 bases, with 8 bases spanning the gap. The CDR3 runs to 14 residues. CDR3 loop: CASRGQTNTGELFF. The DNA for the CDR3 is TGTGCCAGCAGAGGACAAACGAACACCGGGGAGCTGTTTTTT.

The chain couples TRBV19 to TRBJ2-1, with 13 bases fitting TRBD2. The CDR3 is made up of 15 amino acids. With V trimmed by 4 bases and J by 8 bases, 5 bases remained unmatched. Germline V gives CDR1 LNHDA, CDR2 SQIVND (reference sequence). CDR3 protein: CASSRTSGSYHEQFF. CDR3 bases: TGTGCCAGTAGTAGGACTAGCGGGAGTTACCATGAGCAGTTCTTC. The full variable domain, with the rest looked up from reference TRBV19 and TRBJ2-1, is DGGITQSPKYLFRKEGQNVTLSCEQNLNHDAMYWYRQDPGQGLRLIYYSQIVNDFQKGDIAEGYSVSREKKESFPLTVTSAQKNPTAFYLCASSRTSGSYHEQFFGPGTRLTVL.

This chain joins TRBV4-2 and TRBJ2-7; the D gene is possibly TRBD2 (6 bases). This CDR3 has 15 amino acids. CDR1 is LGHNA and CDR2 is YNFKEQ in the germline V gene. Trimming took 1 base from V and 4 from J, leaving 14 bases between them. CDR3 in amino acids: CASSQGVRDGYEQYF. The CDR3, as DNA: TGTGCCAGCAGCCAAGGGGTGCGGGATGGGTACGAGCAGTACTTC.

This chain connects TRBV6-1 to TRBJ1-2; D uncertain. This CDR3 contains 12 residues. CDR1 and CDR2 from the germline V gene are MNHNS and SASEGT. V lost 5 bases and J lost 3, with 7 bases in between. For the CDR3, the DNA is TGTGCCAGCAGTAACAATTACTATGGCTACACCTTC. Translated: CASSNNYYGYTF.